This is a list of T cell receptor beta chains from one sample in a study of T cells in Graves' hyperthyroidism and ophthalmopathy. TCRdb processed the multiplex PCR reads anew with MiXCR; each CDR3 protein has one entry. The table lists about 420,000 distinct CDR3 sequences, around 13% of them singletons. The material sequenced was blood. These receptors all stem from a woman aged 18-29 years with Graves' hyperthyroidism. Each CDR3 is given with its conserved first and last residue. The D gene is left open where the match is weak. Part of the rows lack a size; the others show once, few, many or a class for expanded clones.

cdr3_nt cdr3_aa j_call clone_size v_call d_call
TGTGCCAGCAGACGGACTAGCCAGGATTTTGAGCAGTTCTTC CASRRTSQDFEQFF TRBJ2-1 many TRBV6-2/TRBV6-3 TRBD2
TGTGCCAGCTCACCAGAGACCCTCTACGAGCAGTACTTC CASSPETLYEQYF TRBJ2-7 many TRBV18 .
TGTGCCACCAACGGACCCCGGGACGGGGACTACGAGCAGTACTTC CATNGPRDGDYEQYF TRBJ2-7 many TRBV25-1 .
TGTGCCAGCAGTTACCGACAGCACACTGAAGCTTTCTTT CASSYRQHTEAFF TRBJ1-1 . TRBV6-5 .
TGCAGCACAGGAAACTACGAGCAGTACTTC CSTGNYEQYF TRBJ2-7 few TRBV20-1 .
TGTGCCAGCAGCGTGGGACAGGGCGGCAATCAGCCCCAGCATTTT CASSVGQGGNQPQHF TRBJ1-5 many TRBV2 TRBD1
TGTGCCAGCAGTTACAGACGGGGAAATCAGCCCCAGCATTTT CASSYRRGNQPQHF TRBJ1-5 few TRBV6-5 .
TGTGCCAGCACCCTGAGTTTTTCCGGGGAGCTGTTTTTT CASTLSFSGELFF TRBJ2-2 . TRBV7-9 .
TGTGCCAGCAGCCAGACTGAGGGGGCGGGGGAGCAGTACTTC CASSQTEGAGEQYF TRBJ2-7 . TRBV3-1 .
TGTGCCAGCAGTTACACCGGGACAGGGATGGGCGAGCAGTACTTC CASSYTGTGMGEQYF TRBJ2-7 . TRBV6-7 TRBD1
TGCGCCAGCAGCTTGGCCTTAACGGGGACAGATACGCAGTATTTT CASSLALTGTDTQYF TRBJ2-3 many TRBV5-1 .
TGTGCCAGTAGTATGGGCCTGGGTGCAGATACGCAGTATTTT CASSMGLGADTQYF TRBJ2-3 few TRBV19 .
TGTGCCAGCAGCTTAGGTGGACAGTTCACAGATACGCAGTATTTT CASSLGGQFTDTQYF TRBJ2-3 . TRBV7-6 .
TGTGCCAGCACGGTGGATCCCGCCTACAATGAGCAGTTCTTC CASTVDPAYNEQFF TRBJ2-1 many TRBV2 .
TGTGCCAGCAGTGAAGACAGAAATAATTCACCCCTCCACTTT CASSEDRNNSPLHF TRBJ1-6 many TRBV27 .
TGTGCCAGCAGCCCCCTCGGGGGGACTAGCCCAGATACGCAGTATTTT CASSPLGGTSPDTQYF TRBJ2-3 many TRBV6-1 TRBD2
TGTGCCGCTACAGGGGGCGGGAACACTGAAGCTTTCTTT CAATGGGNTEAFF TRBJ1-1 . TRBV19 TRBD1
TGTGCCTGGAGTGTACAGGGTGGCTATGGCTACACCTTC CAWSVQGGYGYTF TRBJ1-2 many TRBV30 .
TGTGCCAGCAGCCAAGCTATAGGGTCTAGCACAGATACGCAGTATTTT CASSQAIGSSTDTQYF TRBJ2-3 many TRBV3-1 .
TGTGCCAGCAGCCAATTGGAGGTTGCTGAAGCTTTCTTT CASSQLEVAEAFF TRBJ1-1 many TRBV3-1 .
TGTGCCAGTAGTATAAGCGTGGTAGGTACTGAAGCTTTCTTT CASSISVVGTEAFF TRBJ1-1 . TRBV19 .
TGTGCCAGCAGCTTAGAGGGCGGGAGGGAGCAGTACTTC CASSLEGGREQYF TRBJ2-7 many TRBV7-2 TRBD2
TGCAGTGCTAGGACTAGCGGGAAGACCCAGTACTTC CSARTSGKTQYF TRBJ2-5 . TRBV20-1 TRBD2
TGTGCCAGCAGCTTCGTTACTAGCGGGGGATATAGTGAGCAGTTCTTC CASSFVTSGGYSEQFF TRBJ2-1 few TRBV11-2 TRBD2
TGTGCCTGGACAGGACAGGAAAATTCTTACGAAGCTTTCTTT CAWTGQENSYEAFF TRBJ1-1 few TRBV30 TRBD1
TGCAGTGCGCTAGACAGGGGGTATGGCTACACCTTC CSALDRGYGYTF TRBJ1-2 many TRBV20-1 TRBD1
TGTGCCAGCAGCCCCCTAGCGGGAGGGGACTCCTACGAGCAGTACTTC CASSPLAGGDSYEQYF TRBJ2-7 . TRBV6-1 TRBD2
TGTGCCAGCAGTGGACTAGCGGGAGGGGCGGATACGCAGTATTTT CASSGLAGGADTQYF TRBJ2-3 many TRBV12-3/TRBV12-4 TRBD2
TGTGCCAGCAGTTTATTTGAGGGTGAAAGTGAGGATACGCAGTATTTT CASSLFEGESEDTQYF TRBJ2-3 . TRBV12-3/TRBV12-4 .
TGTGCCAGCGGGGTAAATCTAGCGGACACCGGGGAGCTGTTTTTT CASGVNLADTGELFF TRBJ2-2 many TRBV6-1 TRBD2
TGTGCCAGCAGCGTAGAGATGCTACAGTCACCCCTCCACTTT CASSVEMLQSPLHF TRBJ1-6 . TRBV9 .
TGTGCCAGCAGCTTAGACAGCCGGAGCACAGATACGCAGTATTTT CASSLDSRSTDTQYF TRBJ2-3 many TRBV7-6 .
TGTGCCAGTAGTTCCCGACAGGGAACGGGTGGCTACACCTTC CASSSRQGTGGYTF TRBJ1-2 . TRBV19 TRBD1
TGTGCCAGCAGCCCGACAGGGAGGGAAGGCTACACCTTC CASSPTGREGYTF TRBJ1-2 many TRBV3-1 TRBD1
TGTGCCAGCAGTTTGCCGGGACTATACAATGAGCAGTTCTTC CASSLPGLYNEQFF TRBJ2-1 many TRBV28 TRBD2